A single sample is the source of the 18 T cell receptor beta chains below, sequenced in a study of T cell responses to AZD1222 COVID-19 vaccine. Clones were sequenced by immunoSEQ multiplex PCR, and TCRdb holds only the in-frame ones, with some missing. The repertoire has fewer than 120,000 clones, 85% to 95% of them found once; the top ten carry approximately 8%. This specimen consisted of peripheral blood, obtained on day 0 of AZD1222 vaccination. The receptors come from an adult in good health.

The chain uses TRBV7-9 and TRBJ1-3; 11 bases line up with TRBD1. Trimming cost V 5 bases and J 4 bases; bases outside gene matches: 4. This CDR3 contains 15 residues. Germline CDR1 is SEHNR and CDR2 is FQNEAQ (reference sequence). The CDR3 here is CASSRTGGPGNTIYF. The CDR3 coding sequence is TGTGCCAGCAGCCGGACAGGGGGCCCGGGAAACACCATATATTTT.

The rearrangement uses TRBV7-9 and TRBJ2-3, with D uncertain. The CDR3 loop spans 17 amino acids. Trimming took off 1 base at V and 3 bases at J, with 17 bases between the two ends. Germline CDR1 is SEHNR and CDR2 is FQNEAQ (reference sequence). CDR3 nucleotides: TGTGCCAGCAGCTTAGGTGACGCCGGACCCCTTACAGATACGCAGTATTTT. This codes for CASSLGDAGPLTDTQYF.

J is TRBJ1-2 and V is TRBV7-9, with D hard to call. This CDR3 spans 13 amino acids. The V end was cut by 3 bases, the J end by 4 bases, with 9 bases between. Germline CDR1 and CDR2: SEHNR and FQNEAQ (reference sequence). CDR3 in DNA: TGTGCCAGCAGCTTGGAATTCCTCTATGGCTACACCTTC. Its translation is CASSLEFLYGYTF.

The rearrangement uses TRBV19 and TRBJ1-1, with a possible D match to TRBD1 (5 bases). Germline V gene sequence: CDR1 LNHDA, CDR2 SQIVND (reference sequence). This CDR3 spans 15 amino acids. Trimming left V 8 bases short and J 1 base short, with 17 bases between. The CDR3 protein is CASGGPAEGNTEAFF. The CDR3 nucleotides are TGTGCCAGTGGGGGACCGGCCGAGGGGAACACTGAAGCTTTCTTT.

J is TRBJ2-3 and V is TRBV5-4; 8 bases line up with TRBD2. J was trimmed by 5 bases and V by 6 bases; bases with no gene match: 14. The CDR3 extends over 16 amino acids. The germline V gene encodes CDR1 SGHNT and CDR2 YYREEE (reference sequence). The CDR3, as DNA: TGTGCCAGCACCCTTCGGGGGGGGACGGTAAAAGATACGCAGTATTTT. It translates to CASTLRGGTVKDTQYF.

The gene calls are TRBV5-4 and TRBJ2-1; no clear D gene. Germline loops: CDR1 SGHNT, CDR2 YYREEE (reference sequence). This CDR3 has 14 amino acids. V lost 3 bases to trimming and J lost 8 bases, with 15 bases between them. This chain's CDR3 is CASSSALRLDEQFF. The CDR3 coding sequence is TGTGCCAGCAGCTCCGCTTTACGGCTCGATGAGCAGTTCTTC.

The chain uses TRBV5-5 and TRBJ1-5; 9 nucleotides agree with TRBD1. The CDR3 is made up of 15 amino acids. Germline CDR1 is SGHKS and CDR2 is YYEKEE (reference sequence). Losses at the gene ends were 2 bases for V and 6 bases for J; bases not matched to a gene: 6. Here the CDR3 DNA reads TGTGCCAGCAGCTTAACAACAGGGGGCCTTCAGCCCCAGCATTTT. This codes for CASSLTTGGLQPQHF.

V is TRBV3-1 (or the pseudogene TRBV3-2) and J is TRBJ2-3; D possibly corresponds to TRBD2 (5 bases). The germline V and J ends were trimmed by 4 bases and 6 bases, with 11 bases remaining between them. There are 13 residues in the CDR3. Germline V CDR1 and CDR2: LGHDT, YNNKEL (reference sequence). CDR3 bases: TGTGCCAGCAGCCGCCGAGGGCCCGATACGCAGTATTTT. Amino acids: CASSRRGPDTQYF.

This clone was observed a single time. The chain has TRBV3-1 (or the pseudogene TRBV3-2) and TRBJ1-2, with 8 bases that match TRBD1. The CDR3 has 13 residues. The germline CDR1 and CDR2 sequences are LGHDT and YNNKEL (reference sequence). Losses at the gene ends were 4 bases for V and 9 bases for J; bases not matched to a gene: 7. The CDR3 protein is CASSPADRVSYTF. CDR3 in DNA: TGTGCCAGCAGCCCGGCGGACAGGGTTAGCTACACCTTC.

This chain links TRBV18 with TRBJ1-2, with TRBD1 identical over 8 bases. CDR1 is KGHSH and CDR2 is LQKENI in the germline V gene. The length of the CDR3 is 13 residues. Losses at the gene ends were 7 bases for V and 8 bases for J; bases not matched to a gene: 9. CDR3 amino acids: CASFPGTGDGYTF. CDR3 coding DNA: TGTGCCAGCTTTCCCGGGACAGGTGACGGCTACACCTTC. Full variable domain (rest looked up from reference TRBV18 and TRBJ1-2): NAGVMQNPRHLVRRRGQEARLRCSPMKGHSHVYWYRQLPEEGLKFMVYLQKENIIDESGMPKERFSAEFPKEGPSILRIQQVVRGDSAAYFCASFPGTGDGYTFGSGTRLTVV.

This clone was recorded once. The chain has TRBV30 and TRBJ1-2; TRBD1 matches at 8 bases. Germline V gives CDR1 GTSNPN, CDR2 SVGIG (reference sequence). The J segment lost 8 bases and the V segment lost 7 bases, leaving 15 bases of the junction unmatched. CDR3 size: 14 residues. The CDR3 loop reads CAYRLIQGAGGYTF. The CDR3 bases are TGTGCCTACAGATTGATCCAGGGGGCAGGGGGCTACACCTTC.

The chain links TRBV15 to TRBJ2-7; TRBD2 aligns across 9 bases. Germline CDR1 is LNHNV and CDR2 is YYDKDF (reference sequence). The CDR3 has 15 amino acids. V shed 0 bases, J shed 4 bases, and the junction held 4 bases outside the gene matches. DNA for the CDR3: TGTGCCACCAGCAGAGATCCCAGCGGGGGGTACGAGCAGTACTTC. Protein product: CATSRDPSGGYEQYF. Full variable domain (rest looked up from reference TRBV15 and TRBJ2-7): DAMVIQNPRYQVTQFGKPVTLSCSQTLNHNVMYWYQQKSSQAPKLLFHYYDKDFNNEADTPDNFQSRRPNTSFCFLDIRSPGLGDTAMYLCATSRDPSGGYEQYFGPGTRLTVT.

This chain links TRBV3-1 (or the pseudogene TRBV3-2) with TRBJ1-6; D not certain. The germline V gene has CDR1 LGHDT and CDR2 YNNKEL (reference sequence). The V and J ends lost 1 base and 14 bases respectively, with 12 bases between them. The CDR3 contains 13 residues. The CDR3 protein is CASSQVGLSTLHF. The CDR3 DNA sequence: TGTGCCAGCAGCCAAGTAGGGTTGAGCACCCTCCACTTT.

V usage is TRBV7-9 and J usage is TRBJ1-4; tentative D call: TRBD1 (5 bases). Per the germline V gene, CDR1 is SEHNR and CDR2 is FQNEAQ (reference sequence). The CDR3 is 15 amino acids. Trimming cost V 5 bases and J 2 bases, with 12 bases left between them. CDR3 in amino acids: CASSRAEGTNEKLFF. The CDR3 bases are TGTGCCAGCAGCCGAGCGGAGGGGACTAATGAAAAACTGTTTTTT.

The rearrangement joins TRBV28 to TRBJ2-7; possibly TRBD1 for D (6 bases). The CDR3 sequence is 15 residues long. V was cut by 7 bases and J by 0 bases, with 16 bases left in between. Germline values: CDR1 MDHEN, CDR2 SYDVKM. CDR3 region: CASTFTGPSSYEQYF. The DNA of the CDR3 is TGTGCCAGCACCTTTACAGGGCCAAGCTCCTACGAGCAGTACTTC.

This rearrangement joins TRBV5-1 to TRBJ2-2, with D perhaps matching TRBD2 (5 bases). Trimming took 4 bases from V and 1 from J, leaving 14 bases between them. This CDR3 is 16 amino acids long. Germline V CDR1 and CDR2: SGHRS, YFSETQ. In DNA form, the CDR3 reads TGCGCCAGCAGCCTTGGACTCCACATGAACACCGGGGAGCTGTTTTTT. Its protein is CASSLGLHMNTGELFF. Combining the CDR3 with reference TRBV5-1 and TRBJ2-2 gives the whole variable domain KAGVTQTPRYLIKTRGQQVTLSCSPISGHRSVSWYQQTPGQGLQFLFEYFSETQRNKGNFPGRFSGRQFSNSRSEMNVSTLELGDSALYLCASSLGLHMNTGELFFGEGSRLTVL.

The gene calls are TRBV28 and TRBJ1-2; D is unresolved. This CDR3 is built from 14 residues. From germline, CDR1 is MDHEN and CDR2 SYDVKM. Trimming took 5 bases from V and 4 from J, leaving 14 bases between them. The CDR3 sequence: CASSTLTDVYGYTF. The CDR3 DNA reads TGTGCCAGCAGTACCTTGACCGATGTCTATGGCTACACCTTC.

The chain joins TRBV4-1 to TRBJ2-7; D assignment may be TRBD1 or TRBD2 (6 bases each). CDR1 is MGHRA, CDR2 YSYEKL, per germline. Trimming pared 1 base from V and 4 bases from J, leaving 14 bases between. The CDR3 spans 15 residues. CDR3 region: CASSQGLGAGYEQYF. CDR3 sequence (DNA): TGCGCCAGCAGCCAAGGACTGGGGGCGGGATACGAGCAGTACTTC.